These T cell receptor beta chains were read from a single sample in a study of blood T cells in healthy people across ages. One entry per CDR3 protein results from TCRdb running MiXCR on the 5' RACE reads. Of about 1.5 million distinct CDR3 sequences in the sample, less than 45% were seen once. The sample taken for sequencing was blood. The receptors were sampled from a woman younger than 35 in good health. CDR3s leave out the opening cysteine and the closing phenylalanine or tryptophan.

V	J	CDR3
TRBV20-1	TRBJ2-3	SAAAGLAGVQDTQY
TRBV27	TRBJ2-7	ASSWDRFGEQY
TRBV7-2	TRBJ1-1	ASSPITGVNTEAF
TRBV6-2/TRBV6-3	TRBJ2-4	ASSYGTGGKIKNIQY
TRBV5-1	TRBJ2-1	ASSLEASVVNEQF
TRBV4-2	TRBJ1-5	ASSQDPGGGSQPQH
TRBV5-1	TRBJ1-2	ASSFEPGLHYGYT
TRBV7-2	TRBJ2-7	ASSDRWSPGSYEQY
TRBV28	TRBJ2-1	ASSPGVAGVGQNRF
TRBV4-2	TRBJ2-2	ASSKRTSGTGTGELF
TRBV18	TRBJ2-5	ASSNLQETQY
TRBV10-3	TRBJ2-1	AISEDSRTPYNEQF
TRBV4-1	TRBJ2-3	ASSPQPPGIATDTQY
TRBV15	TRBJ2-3	ATSRYSSRDTQY
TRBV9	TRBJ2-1	ASSVALQYNEQF
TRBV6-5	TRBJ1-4	TSSWNSAANEKLF
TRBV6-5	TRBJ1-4	ASSSQTRGGANEKLF
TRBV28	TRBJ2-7	ASSLGGLATSYEQY
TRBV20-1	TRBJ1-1	SAREYLAATNTEAF
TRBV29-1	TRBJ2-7	SVEEAKTGGTYEQY
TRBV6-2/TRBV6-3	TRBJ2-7	ASSRPRDGYEQY
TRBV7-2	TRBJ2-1	ASSLIQKSNEQF
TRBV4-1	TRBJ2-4	ASSQVASDKNIQY
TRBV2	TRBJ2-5	ASSGGLGGSQY
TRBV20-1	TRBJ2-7	SATGTSGRAYEQY
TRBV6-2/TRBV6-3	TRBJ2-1	ASSYSIASGGYNEQF
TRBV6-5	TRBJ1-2	ASSYSRAHSGGYT
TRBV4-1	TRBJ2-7	ASSPGGPSYEQY
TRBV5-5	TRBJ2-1	ASGDGNEQF
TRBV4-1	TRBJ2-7	ASSTRLAVEYNEQY
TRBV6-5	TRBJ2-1	ASSSGTQSYNEQF
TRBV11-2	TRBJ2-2	ASSLFSGGASGGELF
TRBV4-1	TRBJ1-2	ASSQVTGNGYT
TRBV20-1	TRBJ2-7	SARGYSSYEQY
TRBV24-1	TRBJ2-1	ATSDFGTSGYNEQF
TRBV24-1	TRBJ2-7	ATSDSGTSGIYEQY
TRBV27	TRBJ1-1	ASSRYRGPIEAF
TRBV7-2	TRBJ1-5	ASSSDRERHQPQH
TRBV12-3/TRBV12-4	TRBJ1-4	ASRRQGGGGKLF
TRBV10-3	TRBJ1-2	AISESPWRTGAGYGYT
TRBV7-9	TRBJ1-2	ASSLDHRLGGYT
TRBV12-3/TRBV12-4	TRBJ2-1	ASRVTGREQF